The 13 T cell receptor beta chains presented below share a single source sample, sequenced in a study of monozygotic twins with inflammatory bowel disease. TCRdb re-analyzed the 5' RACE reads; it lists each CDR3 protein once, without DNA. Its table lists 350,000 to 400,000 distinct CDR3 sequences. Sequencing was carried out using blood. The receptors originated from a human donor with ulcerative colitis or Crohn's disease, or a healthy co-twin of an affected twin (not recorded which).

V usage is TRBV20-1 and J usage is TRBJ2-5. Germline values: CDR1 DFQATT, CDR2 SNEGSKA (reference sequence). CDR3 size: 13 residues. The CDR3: CSARANSRETQYF.

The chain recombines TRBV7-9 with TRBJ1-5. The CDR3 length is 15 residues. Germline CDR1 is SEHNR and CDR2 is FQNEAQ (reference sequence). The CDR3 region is CASSSSQGYNQPQHF.

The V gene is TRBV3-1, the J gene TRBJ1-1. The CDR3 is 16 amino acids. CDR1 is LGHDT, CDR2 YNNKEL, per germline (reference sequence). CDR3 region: CASSQRWDYMNTEAFF.

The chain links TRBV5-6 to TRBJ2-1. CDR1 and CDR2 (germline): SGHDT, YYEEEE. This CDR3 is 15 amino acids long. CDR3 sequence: CASSPFSVYYNEQFF.

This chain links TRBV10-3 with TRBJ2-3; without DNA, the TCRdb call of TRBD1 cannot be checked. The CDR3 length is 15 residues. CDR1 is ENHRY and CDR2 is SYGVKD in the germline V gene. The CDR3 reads CAIRERGAYTDTQYF.

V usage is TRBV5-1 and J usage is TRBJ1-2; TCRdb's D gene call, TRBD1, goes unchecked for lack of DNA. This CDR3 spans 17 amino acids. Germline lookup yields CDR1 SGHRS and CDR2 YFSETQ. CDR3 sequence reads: CASSLFKEGRTNYGYTF.

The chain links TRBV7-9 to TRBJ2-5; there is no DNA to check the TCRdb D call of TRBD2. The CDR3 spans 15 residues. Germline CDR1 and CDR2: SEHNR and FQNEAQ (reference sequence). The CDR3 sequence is CASSLLAGGQETQYF.

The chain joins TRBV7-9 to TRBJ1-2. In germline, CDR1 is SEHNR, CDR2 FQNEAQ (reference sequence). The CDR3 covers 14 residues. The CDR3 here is CASSFIGANYGYTF.

The CDR3 sequence is CASSPPVGAKHSGNTIYF. The J gene is TRBJ1-3, the V gene TRBV18. The CDR3 is 18 residues long. The germline CDR1 and CDR2 sequences are KGHSH and LQKENI. The variable domain in full, with the rest retrieved from reference TRBV18 and TRBJ1-3, is NAGVMQNPRHLVRRRGQEARLRCSPMKGHSHVYWYRQLPEEGLKFMVYLQKENIIDESGMPKERFSAEFPKEGPSILRIQQVVRGDSAAYFCASSPPVGAKHSGNTIYFGEGSWLTVV.

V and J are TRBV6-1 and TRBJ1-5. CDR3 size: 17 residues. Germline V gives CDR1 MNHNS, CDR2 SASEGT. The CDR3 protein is CASTPSWGQGSNQPQHF.

This CDR3 is CASSAITAGTGELFF. V and J are TRBV7-8 and TRBJ2-2. This CDR3 has 15 residues. Germline V gives CDR1 SGHVS, CDR2 FQNEAQ.

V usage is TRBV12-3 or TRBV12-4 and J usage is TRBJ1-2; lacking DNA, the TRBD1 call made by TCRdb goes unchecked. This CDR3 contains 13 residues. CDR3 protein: CASSRQGFYGYTF.

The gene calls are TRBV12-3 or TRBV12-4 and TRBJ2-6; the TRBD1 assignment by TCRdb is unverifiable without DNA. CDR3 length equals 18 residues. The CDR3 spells CASRVGQPLVSGANVLTF.